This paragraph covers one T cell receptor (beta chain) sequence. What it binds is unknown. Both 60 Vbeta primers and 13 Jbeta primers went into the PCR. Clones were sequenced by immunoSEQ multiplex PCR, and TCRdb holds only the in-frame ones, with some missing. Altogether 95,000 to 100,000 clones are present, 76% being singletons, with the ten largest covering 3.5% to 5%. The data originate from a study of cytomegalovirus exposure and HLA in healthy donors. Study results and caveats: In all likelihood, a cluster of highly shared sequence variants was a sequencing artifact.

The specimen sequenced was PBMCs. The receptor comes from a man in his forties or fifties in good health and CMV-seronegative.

As DNA, the CDR3 is TGTGCCAGCACCCGACTAGCTGAACATGAGCAGTTCTTC. As protein: CASTRLAEHEQFF. The gene calls are TRBV6-1 and TRBJ2-1; 7 bases align to TRBD2. The CDR3 loop spans 13 amino acids. In germline, CDR1 is MNHNS, CDR2 SASEGT. The V segment lost 7 bases and the J segment 8 bases; nucleotides outside the gene matches: 8.